The sequence of this T cell receptor beta chain was determined in a study of T cells in Graves' hyperthyroidism and ophthalmopathy. Germline CDR1 DFQATT, CDR2 SNEGSKA (reference sequence). CDR3 length: 13 amino acids. TCR beta CDR3 region amplification was performed from RNA transcripts. Researchers ran a first-round RT-PCR on the TCR CDR3 using the HTBI primer set. TCRdb reanalysed the multiplex PCR reads using MiXCR and keeps one entry per CDR3 protein. Here the sample spans around 800,000 distinct CDR3 sequences, roughly 37% being singletons. Notes on this clonotype: A much larger clone is a single base away; this may be a read error.

Input material: blood. The origin of this receptor is a man aged 18 to 29 with Graves' hyperthyroidism. The rearrangement uses TRBV20-1 and TRBJ1-2, with TRBD1 as a possible D gene (5 bases). The DNA for the CDR3 is TGCAGTGCCGTGGGACCGACCAACTATGACTACACCTTC. It codes for CSAVGPTNYDYTF.